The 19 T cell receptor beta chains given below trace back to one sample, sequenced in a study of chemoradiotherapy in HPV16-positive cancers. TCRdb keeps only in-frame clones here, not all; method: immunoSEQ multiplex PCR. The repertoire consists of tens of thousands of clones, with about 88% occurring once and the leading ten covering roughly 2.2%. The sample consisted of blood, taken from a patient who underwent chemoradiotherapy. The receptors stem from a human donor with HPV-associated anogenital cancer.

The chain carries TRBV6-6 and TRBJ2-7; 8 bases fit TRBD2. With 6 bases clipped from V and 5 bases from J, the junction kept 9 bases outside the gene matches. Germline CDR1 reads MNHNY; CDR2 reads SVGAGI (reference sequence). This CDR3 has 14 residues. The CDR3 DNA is TGTGCCAGCAGCGGGGGGGTAGCAAGCAACGAGCAGTACTTC. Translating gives CASSGGVASNEQYF.

DNA for the CDR3: TGTGCCAGCAGCTTAGAGGGGGATGATGCGGATGAGCAGTTCTTC. Protein sequence: CASSLEGDDADEQFF. The genes are TRBV11-3 and TRBJ2-1; the D gene could be TRBD1 or TRBD2 (5 bases each). The germline V gene encodes CDR1 SGHNT and CDR2 YENEEA. Trimming removed 0 bases from V and 8 bases from J, with 14 bases in between. This CDR3 has 15 residues. The complete variable domain, with remaining parts taken from reference TRBV11-3 and TRBJ2-1, reads EAGVVQSPRYKIIEKKQPVAFWCNPISGHNTLYWYLQNLGQGPELLIRYENEEAVDDSQLPKDRFSAERLKGVDSTLKIQPAELGDSAVYLCASSLEGDDADEQFFGPGTRLTVL.

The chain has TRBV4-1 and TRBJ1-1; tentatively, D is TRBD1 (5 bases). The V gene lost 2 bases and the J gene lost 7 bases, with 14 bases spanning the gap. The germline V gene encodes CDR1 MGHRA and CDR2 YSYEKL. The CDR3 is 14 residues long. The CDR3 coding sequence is TGCGCCAGCAGCCAACTGGGGGAGGGCCTTGAAGCTTTCTTT. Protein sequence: CASSQLGEGLEAFF.

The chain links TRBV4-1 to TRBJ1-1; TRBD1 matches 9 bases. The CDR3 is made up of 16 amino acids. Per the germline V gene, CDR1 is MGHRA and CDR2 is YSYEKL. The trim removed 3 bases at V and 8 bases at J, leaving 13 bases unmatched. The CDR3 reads CASSQATPGQGVEAFF. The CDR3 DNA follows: TGCGCCAGCAGCCAGGCTACTCCGGGACAGGGAGTGGAAGCTTTCTTT.

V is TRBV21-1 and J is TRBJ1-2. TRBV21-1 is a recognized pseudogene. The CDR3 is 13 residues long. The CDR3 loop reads CASSRDGSYGYTF. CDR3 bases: TGTGCCAGCAGCCGCGACGGGTCCTATGGCTACACCTTC.

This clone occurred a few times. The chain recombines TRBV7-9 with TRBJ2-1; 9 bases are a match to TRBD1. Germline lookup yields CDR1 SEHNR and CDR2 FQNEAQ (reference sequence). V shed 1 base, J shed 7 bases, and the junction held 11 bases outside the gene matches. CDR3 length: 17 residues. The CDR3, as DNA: TGTGCCAGCAGCTTAGAGAATACAGGGGGCATTAGGAATGAGCAGTTCTTC. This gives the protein CASSLENTGGIRNEQFF.

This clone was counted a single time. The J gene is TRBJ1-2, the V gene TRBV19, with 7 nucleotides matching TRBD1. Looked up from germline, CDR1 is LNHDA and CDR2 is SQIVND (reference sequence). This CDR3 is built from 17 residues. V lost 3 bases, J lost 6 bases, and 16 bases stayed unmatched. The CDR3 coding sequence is TGTGCCAGTAGTATCGGCCTTAGACAGGGCGAGCGAGATGGCTACACCTTC. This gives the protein CASSIGLRQGERDGYTF.

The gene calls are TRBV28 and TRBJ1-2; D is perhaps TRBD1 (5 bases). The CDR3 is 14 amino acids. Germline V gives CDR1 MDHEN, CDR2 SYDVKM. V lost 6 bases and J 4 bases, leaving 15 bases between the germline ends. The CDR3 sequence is CASRYGGNFYGYTF. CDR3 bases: TGTGCCAGCAGATACGGGGGAAATTTCTATGGCTACACCTTC.

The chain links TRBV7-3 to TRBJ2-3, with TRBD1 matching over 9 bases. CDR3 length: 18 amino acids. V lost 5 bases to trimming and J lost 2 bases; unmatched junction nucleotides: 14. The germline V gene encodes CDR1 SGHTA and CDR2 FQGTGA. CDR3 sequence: CASSRRPGQGNFTDTQYF. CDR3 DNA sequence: TGTGCCAGCAGCCGAAGGCCGGGACAGGGAAATTTCACAGATACGCAGTATTTT.

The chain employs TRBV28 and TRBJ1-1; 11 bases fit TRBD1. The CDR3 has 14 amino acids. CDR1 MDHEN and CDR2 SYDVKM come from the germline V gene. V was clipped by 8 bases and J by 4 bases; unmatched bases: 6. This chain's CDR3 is CASFSGQGVTEAFF. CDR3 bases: TGTGCCAGCTTCTCGGGACAGGGGGTCACTGAAGCTTTCTTT.

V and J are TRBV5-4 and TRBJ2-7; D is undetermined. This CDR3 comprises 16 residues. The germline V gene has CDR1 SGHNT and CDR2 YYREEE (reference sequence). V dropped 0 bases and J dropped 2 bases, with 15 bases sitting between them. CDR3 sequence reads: CASSLESRTVPYEQYF. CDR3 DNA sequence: TGTGCCAGCAGCTTGGAATCCCGGACGGTGCCCTACGAGCAGTACTTC.

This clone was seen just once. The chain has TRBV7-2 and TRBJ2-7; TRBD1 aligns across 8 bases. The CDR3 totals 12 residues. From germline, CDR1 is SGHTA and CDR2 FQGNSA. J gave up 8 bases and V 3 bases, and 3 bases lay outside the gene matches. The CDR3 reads CASSFGQGKQYF. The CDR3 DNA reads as TGTGCCAGCAGCTTTGGACAGGGCAAGCAGTACTTC.

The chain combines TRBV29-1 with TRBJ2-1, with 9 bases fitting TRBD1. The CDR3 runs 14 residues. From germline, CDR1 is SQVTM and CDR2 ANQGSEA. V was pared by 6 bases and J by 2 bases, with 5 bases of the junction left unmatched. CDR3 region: CSVWTGVPYNEQFF. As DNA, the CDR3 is TGCAGCGTGTGGACAGGGGTCCCCTACAATGAGCAGTTCTTC.

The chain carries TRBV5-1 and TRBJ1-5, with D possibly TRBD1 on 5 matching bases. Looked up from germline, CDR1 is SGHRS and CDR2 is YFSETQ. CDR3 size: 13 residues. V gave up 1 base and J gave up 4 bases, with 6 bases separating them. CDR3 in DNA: TGCGCCAGCAGCTTGACAGGAAATCAGCCCCAGCATTTT. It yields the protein CASSLTGNQPQHF.

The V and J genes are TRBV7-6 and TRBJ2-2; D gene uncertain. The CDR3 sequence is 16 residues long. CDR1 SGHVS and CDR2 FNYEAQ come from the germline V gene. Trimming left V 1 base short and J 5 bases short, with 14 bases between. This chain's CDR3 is CASSLENSVQTGELFF. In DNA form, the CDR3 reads TGTGCCAGCAGCTTAGAAAACAGCGTACAGACCGGGGAGCTGTTTTTT.

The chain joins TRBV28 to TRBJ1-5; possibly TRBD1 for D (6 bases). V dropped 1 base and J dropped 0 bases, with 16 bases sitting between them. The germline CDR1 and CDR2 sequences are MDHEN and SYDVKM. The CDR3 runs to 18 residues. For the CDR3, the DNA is TGTGCCAGCAGTTTATTTGGGACATTCCTTTATAGCAATCAGCCCCAGCATTTT. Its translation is CASSLFGTFLYSNQPQHF.

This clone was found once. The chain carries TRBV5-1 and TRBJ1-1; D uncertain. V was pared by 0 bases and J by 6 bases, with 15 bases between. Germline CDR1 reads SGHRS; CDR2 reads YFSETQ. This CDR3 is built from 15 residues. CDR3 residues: CASSLAFASSAEAFF. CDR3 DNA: TGCGCCAGCAGCTTGGCCTTTGCCAGTTCAGCTGAAGCTTTCTTT.

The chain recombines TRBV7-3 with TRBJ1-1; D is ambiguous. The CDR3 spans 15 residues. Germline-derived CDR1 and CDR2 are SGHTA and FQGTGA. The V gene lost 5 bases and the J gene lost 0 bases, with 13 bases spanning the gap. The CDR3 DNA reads TGTGCCAGCAGCCCGTCCGGCCCTTTGAACACTGAAGCTTTCTTT. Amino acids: CASSPSGPLNTEAFF. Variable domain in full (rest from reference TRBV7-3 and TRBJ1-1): GAGVSQTPSNKVTEKGKYVELRCDPISGHTALYWYRQSLGQGPEFLIYFQGTGAADDSGLPNDRFFAVRPEGSVSTLKIQRTERGDSAVYLCASSPSGPLNTEAFFGQGTRLTVV.

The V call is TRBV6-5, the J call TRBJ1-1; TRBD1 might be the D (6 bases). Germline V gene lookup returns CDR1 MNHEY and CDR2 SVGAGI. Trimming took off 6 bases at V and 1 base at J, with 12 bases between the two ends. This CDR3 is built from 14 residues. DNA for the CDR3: TGTGCCAGCAGCCTTCAGGGGACGAACACTGAAGCTTTCTTT. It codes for CASSLQGTNTEAFF.